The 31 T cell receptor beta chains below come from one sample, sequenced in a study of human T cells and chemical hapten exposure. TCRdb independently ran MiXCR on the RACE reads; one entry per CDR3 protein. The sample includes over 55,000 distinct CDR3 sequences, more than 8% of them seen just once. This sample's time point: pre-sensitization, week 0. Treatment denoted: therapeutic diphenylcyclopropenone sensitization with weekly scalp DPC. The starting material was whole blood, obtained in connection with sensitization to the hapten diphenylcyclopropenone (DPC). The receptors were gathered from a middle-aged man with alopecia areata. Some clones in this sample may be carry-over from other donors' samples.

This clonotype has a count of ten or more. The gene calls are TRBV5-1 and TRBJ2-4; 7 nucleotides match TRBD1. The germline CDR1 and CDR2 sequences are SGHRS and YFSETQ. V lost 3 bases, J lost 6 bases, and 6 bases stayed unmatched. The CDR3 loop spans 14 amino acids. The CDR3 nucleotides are TGCGCCAGCAGCTCCACAGGGGTTAGAAACATTCAGTACTTC. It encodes CASSSTGVRNIQYF.

The CDR3 loop reads CAWSVGGANQPQHF. In DNA form, the CDR3 reads TGTGCCTGGAGTGTTGGGGGGGCCAATCAGCCCCAGCATTTT. This chain connects TRBV30 to TRBJ1-5; maybe TRBD1 (6 bases). Germline V gene data show CDR1 as GTSNPN and CDR2 as SVGIG (reference sequence). V was pared by 0 bases and J by 3 bases, with 9 bases between. This CDR3 has 14 residues.

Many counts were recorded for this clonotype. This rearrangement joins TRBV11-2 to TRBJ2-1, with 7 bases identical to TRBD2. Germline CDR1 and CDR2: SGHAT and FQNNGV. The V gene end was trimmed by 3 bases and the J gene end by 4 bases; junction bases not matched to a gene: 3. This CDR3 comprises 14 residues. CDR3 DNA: TGTGCCAGCAGCTTTGCGCGGGGGTACAATGAGCAGTTCTTC. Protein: CASSFARGYNEQFF.

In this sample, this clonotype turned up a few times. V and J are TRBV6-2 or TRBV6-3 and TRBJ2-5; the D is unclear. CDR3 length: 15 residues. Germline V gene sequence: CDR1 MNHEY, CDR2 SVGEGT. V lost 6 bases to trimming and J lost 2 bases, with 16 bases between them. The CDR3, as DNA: TGTGCCAGCAGCCCCAACGCGGTAAGGCAAGAGACCCAGTACTTC. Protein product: CASSPNAVRQETQYF.

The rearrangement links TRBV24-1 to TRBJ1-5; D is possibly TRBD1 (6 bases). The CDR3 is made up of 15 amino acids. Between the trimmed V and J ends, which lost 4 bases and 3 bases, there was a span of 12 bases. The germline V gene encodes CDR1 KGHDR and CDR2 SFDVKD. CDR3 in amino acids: CATSDPDRPNQPQHF. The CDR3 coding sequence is TGTGCCACCAGTGACCCCGACAGGCCCAATCAGCCCCAGCATTTT.

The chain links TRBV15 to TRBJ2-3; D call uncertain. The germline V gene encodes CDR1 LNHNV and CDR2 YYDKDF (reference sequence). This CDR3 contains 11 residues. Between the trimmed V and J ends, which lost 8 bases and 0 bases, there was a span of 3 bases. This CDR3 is CATESTDTQYF. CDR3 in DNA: TGTGCCACCGAGAGCACAGATACGCAGTATTTT.

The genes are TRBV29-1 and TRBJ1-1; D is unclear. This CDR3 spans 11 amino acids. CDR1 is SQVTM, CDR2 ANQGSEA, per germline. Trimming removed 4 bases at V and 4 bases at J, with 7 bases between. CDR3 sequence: CSVGTSTEAFF. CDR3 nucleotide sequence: TGCAGCGTTGGGACCAGCACTGAAGCTTTCTTT.

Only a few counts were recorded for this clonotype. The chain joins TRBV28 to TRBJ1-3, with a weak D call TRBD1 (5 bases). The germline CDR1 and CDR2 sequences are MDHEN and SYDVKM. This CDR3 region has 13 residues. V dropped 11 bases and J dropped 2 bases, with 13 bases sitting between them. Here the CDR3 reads CAGGGRAGNTIYF. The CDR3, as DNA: TGTGCCGGGGGAGGGAGAGCTGGAAACACCATATATTTT.

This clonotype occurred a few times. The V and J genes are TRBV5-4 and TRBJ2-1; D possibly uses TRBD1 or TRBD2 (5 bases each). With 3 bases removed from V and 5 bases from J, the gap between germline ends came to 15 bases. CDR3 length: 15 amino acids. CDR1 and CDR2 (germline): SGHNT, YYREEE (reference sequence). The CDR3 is CASSSPHWGNNEQFF. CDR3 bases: TGTGCCAGCAGCTCGCCCCACTGGGGGAACAATGAGCAGTTCTTC.

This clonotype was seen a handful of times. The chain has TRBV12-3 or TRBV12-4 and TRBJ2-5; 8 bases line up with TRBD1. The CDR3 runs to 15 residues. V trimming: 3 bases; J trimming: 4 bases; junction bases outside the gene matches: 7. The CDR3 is CASSFRDRSRETQYF. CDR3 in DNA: TGTGCCAGCAGTTTTCGGGACAGGTCGAGAGAGACCCAGTACTTC.

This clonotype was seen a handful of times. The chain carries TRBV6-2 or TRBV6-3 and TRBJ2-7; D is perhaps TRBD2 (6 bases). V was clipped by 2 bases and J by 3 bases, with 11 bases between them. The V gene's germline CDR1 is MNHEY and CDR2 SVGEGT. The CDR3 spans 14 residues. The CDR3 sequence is CASSYDQGLYEQYF. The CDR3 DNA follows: TGTGCCAGCAGTTACGATCAGGGACTCTACGAGCAGTACTTC.

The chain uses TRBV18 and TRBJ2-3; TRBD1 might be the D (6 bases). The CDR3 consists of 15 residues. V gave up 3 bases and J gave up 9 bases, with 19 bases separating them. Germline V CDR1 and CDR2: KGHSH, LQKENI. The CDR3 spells CASSPPGQPLGTQYF. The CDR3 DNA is TGTGCCAGCTCACCCCCCGGACAGCCCTTGGGGACGCAGTATTTT. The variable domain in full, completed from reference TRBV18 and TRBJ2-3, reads NAGVMQNPRHLVRRRGQEARLRCSPMKGHSHVYWYRQLPEEGLKFMVYLQKENIIDESGMPKERFSAEFPKEGPSILRIQQVVRGDSAAYFCASSPPGQPLGTQYFGPGTRLTVL.

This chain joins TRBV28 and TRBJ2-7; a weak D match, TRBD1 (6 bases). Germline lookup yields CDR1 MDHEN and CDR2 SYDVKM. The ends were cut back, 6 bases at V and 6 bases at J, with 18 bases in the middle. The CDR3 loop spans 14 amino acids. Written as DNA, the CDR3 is TGTGCCAGCAGCCCGCCTAGGGGGTTAGGCGAGCAGTACTTC. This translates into CASSPPRGLGEQYF.

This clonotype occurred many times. The chain's CDR3 is CASSLYGTGQETQYF. CDR3 nucleotides: TGCGCCAGCAGCTTGTATGGGACAGGGCAAGAGACCCAGTACTTC. The gene calls are TRBV5-1 and TRBJ2-5; 9 bases are a match to TRBD1. The CDR3 totals 15 residues. Germline V gene lookup returns CDR1 SGHRS and CDR2 YFSETQ. V shed 1 base, J shed 2 bases, and the junction held 3 bases outside the gene matches.

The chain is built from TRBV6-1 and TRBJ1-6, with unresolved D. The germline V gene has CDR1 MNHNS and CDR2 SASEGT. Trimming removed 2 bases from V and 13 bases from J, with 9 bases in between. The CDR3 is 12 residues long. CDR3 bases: TGTGCCAGCAGTGAAATTGGAGGTCCCCTCCACTTT. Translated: CASSEIGGPLHF.

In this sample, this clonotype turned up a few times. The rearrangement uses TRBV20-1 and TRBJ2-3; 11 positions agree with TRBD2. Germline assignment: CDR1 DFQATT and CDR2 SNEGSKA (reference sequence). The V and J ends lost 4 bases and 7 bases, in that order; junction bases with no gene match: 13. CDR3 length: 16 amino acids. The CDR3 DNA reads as TGCAGTGCTATCCCGACGACTAGCGGGACCGGAAATACGCAGTATTTT. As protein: CSAIPTTSGTGNTQYF.

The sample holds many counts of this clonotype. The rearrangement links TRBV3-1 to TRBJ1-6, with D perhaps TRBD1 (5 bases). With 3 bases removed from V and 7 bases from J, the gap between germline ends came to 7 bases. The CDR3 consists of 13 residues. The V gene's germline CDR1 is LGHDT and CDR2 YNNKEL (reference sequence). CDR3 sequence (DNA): TGTGCCAGCAGCCAGACAGCCAATTCACCCCTCCACTTT. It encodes CASSQTANSPLHF.

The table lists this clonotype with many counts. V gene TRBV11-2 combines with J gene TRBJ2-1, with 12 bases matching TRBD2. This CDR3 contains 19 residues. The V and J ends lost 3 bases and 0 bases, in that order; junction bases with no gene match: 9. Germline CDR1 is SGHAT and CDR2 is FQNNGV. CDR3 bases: TGTGCCAGCAGCTTGTTCGCGACTAGCGGGGGAAGCTCCTACAATGAGCAGTTCTTC. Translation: CASSLFATSGGSSYNEQFF.

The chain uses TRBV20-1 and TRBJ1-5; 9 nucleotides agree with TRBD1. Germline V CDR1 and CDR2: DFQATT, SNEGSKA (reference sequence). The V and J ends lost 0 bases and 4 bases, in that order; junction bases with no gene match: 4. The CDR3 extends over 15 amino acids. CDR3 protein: CSAREGQGRNQPQHF. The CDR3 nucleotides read TGCAGTGCTAGAGAGGGACAGGGACGTAATCAGCCCCAGCATTTT.

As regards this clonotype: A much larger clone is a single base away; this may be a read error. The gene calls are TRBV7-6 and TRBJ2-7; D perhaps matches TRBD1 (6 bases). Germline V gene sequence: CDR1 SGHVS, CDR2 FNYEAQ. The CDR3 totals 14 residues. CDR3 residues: CARSSQGSPYEQYF. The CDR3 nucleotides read TGTGCCCGCAGCTCACAGGGTTCCCCCTACGAGCAGTACTTC.

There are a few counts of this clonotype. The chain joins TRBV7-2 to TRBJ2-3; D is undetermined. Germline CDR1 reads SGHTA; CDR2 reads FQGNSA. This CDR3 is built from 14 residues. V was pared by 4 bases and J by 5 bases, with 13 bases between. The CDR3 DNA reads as TGTGCCAGCAGCTATGGTAATTCCGGAGATACGCAGTATTTT. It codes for CASSYGNSGDTQYF. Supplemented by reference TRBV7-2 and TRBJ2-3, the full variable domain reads GAGVSQSPSNKVTEKGKDVELRCDPISGHTALYWYRQSLGQGLEFLIYFQGNSAPDKSGLPSDRFSAERTGGSVSTLTIQRTQQEDSAVYLCASSYGNSGDTQYFGPGTRLTVL.

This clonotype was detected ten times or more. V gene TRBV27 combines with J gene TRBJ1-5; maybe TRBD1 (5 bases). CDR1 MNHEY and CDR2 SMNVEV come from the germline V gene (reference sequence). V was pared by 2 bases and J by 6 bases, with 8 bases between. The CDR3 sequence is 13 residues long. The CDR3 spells CASSLMGTQPQHF. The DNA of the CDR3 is TGTGCCAGCAGTTTAATGGGGACTCAGCCCCAGCATTTT.

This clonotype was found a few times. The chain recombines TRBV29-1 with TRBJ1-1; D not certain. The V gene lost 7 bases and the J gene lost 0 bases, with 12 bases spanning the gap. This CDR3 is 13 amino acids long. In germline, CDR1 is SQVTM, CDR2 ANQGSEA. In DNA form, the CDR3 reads TGCAGCGGATATATTGGGATGAACACTGAAGCTTTCTTT. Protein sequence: CSGYIGMNTEAFF.

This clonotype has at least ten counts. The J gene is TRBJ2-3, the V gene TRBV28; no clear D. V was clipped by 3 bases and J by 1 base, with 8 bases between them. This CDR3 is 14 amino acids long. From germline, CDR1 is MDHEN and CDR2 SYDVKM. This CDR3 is CASSFAGGTDTQYF. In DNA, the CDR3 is TGTGCCAGCAGTTTTGCTGGGGGCACAGATACGCAGTATTTT.

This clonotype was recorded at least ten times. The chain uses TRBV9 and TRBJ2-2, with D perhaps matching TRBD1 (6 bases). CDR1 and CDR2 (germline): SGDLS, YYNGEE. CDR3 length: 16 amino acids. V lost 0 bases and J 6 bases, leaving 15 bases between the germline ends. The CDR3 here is CASSVDGGAVAGELFF. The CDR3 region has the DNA TGTGCCAGCAGCGTAGATGGGGGCGCGGTCGCCGGGGAGCTGTTTTTT.

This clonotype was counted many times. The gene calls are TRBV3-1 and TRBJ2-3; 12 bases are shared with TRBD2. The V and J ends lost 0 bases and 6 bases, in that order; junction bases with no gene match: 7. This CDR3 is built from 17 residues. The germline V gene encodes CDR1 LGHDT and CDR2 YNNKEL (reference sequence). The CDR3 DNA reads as TGTGCCAGCAGCCAAGATAGCGGACTAGCGGGATCGGATACGCAGTATTTT. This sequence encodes CASSQDSGLAGSDTQYF.

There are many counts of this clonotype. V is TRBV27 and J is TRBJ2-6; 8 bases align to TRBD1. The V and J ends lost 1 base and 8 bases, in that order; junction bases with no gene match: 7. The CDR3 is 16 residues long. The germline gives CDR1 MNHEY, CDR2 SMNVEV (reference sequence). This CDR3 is CASSLYPGQVSNVLTF. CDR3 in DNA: TGTGCCAGCAGTTTATATCCGGGACAGGTATCCAACGTCCTGACTTTC. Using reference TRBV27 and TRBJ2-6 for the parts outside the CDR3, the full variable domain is EAQVTQNPRYLITVTGKKLTVTCSQNMNHEYMSWYRQDPGLGLRQIYYSMNVEVTDKGDVPEGYKVSRKEKRNFPLILESPSPNQTSLYFCASSLYPGQVSNVLTFGAGSRLTVL.

CDR3 bases: TGTGCCAGCAGTAGCGGAGGGAGGGGAAAGGTGTCCAAAAACATTCAGTACTTC. This gives the protein CASSSGGRGKVSKNIQYF. The chain joins TRBV12-3 or TRBV12-4 to TRBJ2-4; 7 bases align to TRBD2. The trim removed 5 bases at V and 2 bases at J, leaving 15 bases unmatched. This CDR3 has 18 residues.

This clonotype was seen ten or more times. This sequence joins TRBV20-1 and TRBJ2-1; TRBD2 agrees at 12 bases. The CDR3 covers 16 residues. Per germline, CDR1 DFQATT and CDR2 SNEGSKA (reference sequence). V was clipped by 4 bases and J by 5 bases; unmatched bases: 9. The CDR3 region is CSATPPSGRAHNEQFF. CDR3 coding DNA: TGCAGTGCTACCCCCCCTAGCGGGAGGGCCCACAATGAGCAGTTCTTC.

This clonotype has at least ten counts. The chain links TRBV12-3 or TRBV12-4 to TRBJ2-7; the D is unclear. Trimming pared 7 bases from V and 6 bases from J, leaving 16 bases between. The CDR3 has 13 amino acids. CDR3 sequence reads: CASTLGQSSEQYF. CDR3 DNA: TGTGCCAGCACCCTAGGCCAGTCGAGCGAGCAGTACTTC.

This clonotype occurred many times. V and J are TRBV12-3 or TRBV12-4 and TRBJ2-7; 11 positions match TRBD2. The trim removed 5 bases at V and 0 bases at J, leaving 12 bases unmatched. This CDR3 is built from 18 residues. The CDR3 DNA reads TGTGCCAGCAGTCCCGGGACTAGCGGCGATAGGAGCTCCTACGAGCAGTACTTC. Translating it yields CASSPGTSGDRSSYEQYF.